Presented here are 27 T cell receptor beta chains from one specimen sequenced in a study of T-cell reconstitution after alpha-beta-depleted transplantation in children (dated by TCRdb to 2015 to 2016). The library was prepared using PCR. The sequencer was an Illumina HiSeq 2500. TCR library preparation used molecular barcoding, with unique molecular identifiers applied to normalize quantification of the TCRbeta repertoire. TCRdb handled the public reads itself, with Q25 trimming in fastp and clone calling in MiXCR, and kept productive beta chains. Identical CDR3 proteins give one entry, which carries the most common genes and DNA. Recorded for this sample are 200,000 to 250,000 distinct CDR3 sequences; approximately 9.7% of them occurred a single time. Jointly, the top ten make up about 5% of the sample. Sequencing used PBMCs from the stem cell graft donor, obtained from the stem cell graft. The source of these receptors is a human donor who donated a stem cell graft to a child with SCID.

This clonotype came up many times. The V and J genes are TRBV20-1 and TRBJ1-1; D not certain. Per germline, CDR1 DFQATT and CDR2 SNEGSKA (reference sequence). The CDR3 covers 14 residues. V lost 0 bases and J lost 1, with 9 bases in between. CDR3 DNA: TGCAGTGCTAGAGATAGCCAAAGGAACACTGAAGCTTTCTTT. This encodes CSARDSQRNTEAFF.

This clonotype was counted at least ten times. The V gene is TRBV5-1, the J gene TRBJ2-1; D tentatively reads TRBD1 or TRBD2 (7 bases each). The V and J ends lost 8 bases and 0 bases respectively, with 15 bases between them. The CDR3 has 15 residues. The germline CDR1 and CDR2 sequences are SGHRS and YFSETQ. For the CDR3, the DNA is TGCGCCAGTACCCAGGGGGGGAGCTCCTACAATGAGCAGTTCTTC. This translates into CASTQGGSSYNEQFF.

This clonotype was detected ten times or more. The CDR3 DNA reads TGCGCCAGCAACGATAACAGGGGAACTGAAGCTTTCTTT. This encodes CASNDNRGTEAFF. The J gene is TRBJ1-1, the V gene TRBV5-1, with 7 bases matching TRBD1. J gave up 5 bases and V 6 bases, and 7 bases lay outside the gene matches. The CDR3 has 13 amino acids. Germline V gene data show CDR1 as SGHRS and CDR2 as YFSETQ.

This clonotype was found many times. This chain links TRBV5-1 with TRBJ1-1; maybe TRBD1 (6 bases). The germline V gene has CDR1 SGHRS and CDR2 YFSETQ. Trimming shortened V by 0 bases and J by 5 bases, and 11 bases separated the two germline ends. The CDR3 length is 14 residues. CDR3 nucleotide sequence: TGCGCCAGCAGCTTGGGGGGGGCTCGGACTGAAGCTTTCTTT. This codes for CASSLGGARTEAFF.

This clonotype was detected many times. CDR3 bases: TGTGCCAGCAGCTTGGGAGAGGACACCGGGGAGCTGTTTTTT. It yields the protein CASSLGEDTGELFF. The chain couples TRBV5-6 to TRBJ2-2; D is unclear. With 0 bases removed from V and 3 bases from J, the gap between germline ends came to 6 bases. This CDR3 spans 14 amino acids. Per germline, CDR1 SGHDT and CDR2 YYEEEE.

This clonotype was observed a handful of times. This CDR3 is CASRENGGGSYEQYF. CDR3 sequence (DNA): TGCGCCAGCCGCGAAAACGGGGGGGGCTCCTACGAGCAGTACTTC. This chain connects TRBV5-1 to TRBJ2-7; 8 bases align to TRBD2. The CDR3 spans 15 residues. V gave up 7 bases and J gave up 0 bases; unmatched junction bases: 9. Germline assignment: CDR1 SGHRS and CDR2 YFSETQ.

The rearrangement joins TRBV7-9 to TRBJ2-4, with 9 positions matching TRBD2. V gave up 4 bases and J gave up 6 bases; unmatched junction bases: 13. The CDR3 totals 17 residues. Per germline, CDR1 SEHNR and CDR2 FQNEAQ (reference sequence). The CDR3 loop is CASSSTLAGVSTNIQYF. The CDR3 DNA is TGTGCCAGCAGCTCCACATTAGCGGGGGTCTCAACAAACATTCAGTACTTC.

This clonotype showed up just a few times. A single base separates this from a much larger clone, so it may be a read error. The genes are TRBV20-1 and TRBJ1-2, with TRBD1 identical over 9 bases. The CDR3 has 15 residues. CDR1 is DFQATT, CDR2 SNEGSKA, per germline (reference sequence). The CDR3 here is CSAPQSGQGYYGDTF. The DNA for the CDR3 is TGCAGTGCCCCCCAATCGGGACAGGGTTACTATGGCGACACCTTC.

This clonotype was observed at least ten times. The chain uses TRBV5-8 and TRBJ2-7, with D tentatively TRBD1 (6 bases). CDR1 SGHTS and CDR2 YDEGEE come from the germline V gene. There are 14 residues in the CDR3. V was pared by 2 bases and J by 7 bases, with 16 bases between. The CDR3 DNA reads TGTGCCAGCAGCTTTGGCAGGGGAGATACGGAGCAGTACTTC. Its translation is CASSFGRGDTEQYF.

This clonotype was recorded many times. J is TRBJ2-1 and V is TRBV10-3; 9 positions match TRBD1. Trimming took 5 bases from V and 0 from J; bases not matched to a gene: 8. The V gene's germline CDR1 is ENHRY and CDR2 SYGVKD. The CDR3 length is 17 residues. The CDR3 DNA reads TGTGCCATCAGTCTGACCGGGACAGGGTACTCCTACAATGAGCAGTTCTTC. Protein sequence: CAISLTGTGYSYNEQFF.

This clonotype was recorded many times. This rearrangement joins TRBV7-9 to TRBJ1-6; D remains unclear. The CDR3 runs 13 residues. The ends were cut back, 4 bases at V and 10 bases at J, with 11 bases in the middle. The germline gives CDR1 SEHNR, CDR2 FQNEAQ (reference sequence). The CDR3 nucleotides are TGTGCCAGCAGCTCGAACGACAAGTCACCCCTCCACTTT. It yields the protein CASSSNDKSPLHF.

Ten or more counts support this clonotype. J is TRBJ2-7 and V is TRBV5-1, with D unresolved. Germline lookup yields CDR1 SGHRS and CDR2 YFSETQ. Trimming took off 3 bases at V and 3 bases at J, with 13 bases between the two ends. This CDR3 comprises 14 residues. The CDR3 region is CASSSSLGLYEQYF. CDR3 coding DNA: TGCGCCAGCAGCTCATCGCTCGGCCTCTACGAGCAGTACTTC.

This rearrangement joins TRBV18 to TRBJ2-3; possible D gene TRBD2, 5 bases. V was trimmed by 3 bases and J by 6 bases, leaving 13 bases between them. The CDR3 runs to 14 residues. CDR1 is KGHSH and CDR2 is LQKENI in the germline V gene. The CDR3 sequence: CASSPRATGDTQYF. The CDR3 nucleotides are TGTGCCAGCTCACCTCGGGCCACGGGGGATACGCAGTATTTT.

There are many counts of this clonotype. The CDR3 protein is CASSSPRGEQYF. CDR3 coding DNA: TGTGCCAGCAGCTCACCTCGCGGGGAGCAGTACTTC. V is TRBV7-9 and J is TRBJ2-7; possible D gene TRBD2, 5 bases. Trimming left V 4 bases short and J 7 bases short, with 11 bases between. Germline V gives CDR1 SEHNR, CDR2 FQNEAQ (reference sequence). The CDR3 covers 12 residues.

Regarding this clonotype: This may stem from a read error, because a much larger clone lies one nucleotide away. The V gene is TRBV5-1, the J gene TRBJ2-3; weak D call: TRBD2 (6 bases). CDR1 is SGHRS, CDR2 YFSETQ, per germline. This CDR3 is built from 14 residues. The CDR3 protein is CASSLRGLPDAQYF. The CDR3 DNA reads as TGCGCCAGCAGCTTGCGGGGGTTGCCAGATGCGCAGTATTTT.

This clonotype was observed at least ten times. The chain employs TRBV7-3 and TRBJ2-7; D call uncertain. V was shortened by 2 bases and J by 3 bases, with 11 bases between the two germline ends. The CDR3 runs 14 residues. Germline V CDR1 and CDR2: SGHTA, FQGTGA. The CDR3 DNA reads TGTGCCAGCAGCTTACCCCACTTGAACTACGAGCAGTACTTC. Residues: CASSLPHLNYEQYF. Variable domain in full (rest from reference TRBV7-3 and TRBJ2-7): GAGVSQTPSNKVTEKGKYVELRCDPISGHTALYWYRQSLGQGPEFLIYFQGTGAADDSGLPNDRFFAVRPEGSVSTLKIQRTERGDSAVYLCASSLPHLNYEQYFGPGTRLTVT.

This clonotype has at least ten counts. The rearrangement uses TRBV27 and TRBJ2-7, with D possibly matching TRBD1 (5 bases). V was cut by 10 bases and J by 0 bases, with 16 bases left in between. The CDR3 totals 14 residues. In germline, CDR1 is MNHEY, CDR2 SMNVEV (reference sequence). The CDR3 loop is CATQDPGISYEQYF. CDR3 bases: TGTGCCACCCAAGACCCAGGGATCTCCTACGAGCAGTACTTC.

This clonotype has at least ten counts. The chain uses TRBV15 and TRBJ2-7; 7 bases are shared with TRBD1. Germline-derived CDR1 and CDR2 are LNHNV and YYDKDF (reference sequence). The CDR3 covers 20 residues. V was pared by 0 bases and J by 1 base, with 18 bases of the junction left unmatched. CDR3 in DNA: TGTGCCACCAGCAGAGATAGGACAAGGTCTTCCGGGACAGTATCCTACGAGCAGTACTTC. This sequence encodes CATSRDRTRSSGTVSYEQYF.

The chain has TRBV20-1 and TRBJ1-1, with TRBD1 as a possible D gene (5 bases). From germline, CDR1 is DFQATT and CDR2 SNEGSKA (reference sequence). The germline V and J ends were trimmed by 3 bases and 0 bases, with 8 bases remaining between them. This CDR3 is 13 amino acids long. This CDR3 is CSARGQLNTEAFF. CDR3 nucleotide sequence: TGCAGTGCTAGGGGGCAGCTGAACACTGAAGCTTTCTTT.

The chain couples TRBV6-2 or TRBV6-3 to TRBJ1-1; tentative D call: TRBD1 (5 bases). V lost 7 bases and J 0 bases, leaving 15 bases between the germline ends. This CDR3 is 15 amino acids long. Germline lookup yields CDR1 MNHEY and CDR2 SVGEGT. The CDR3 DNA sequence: TGTGCCAGCATCACGGGGGGGAACCTGAACACTGAAGCTTTCTTT. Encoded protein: CASITGGNLNTEAFF.

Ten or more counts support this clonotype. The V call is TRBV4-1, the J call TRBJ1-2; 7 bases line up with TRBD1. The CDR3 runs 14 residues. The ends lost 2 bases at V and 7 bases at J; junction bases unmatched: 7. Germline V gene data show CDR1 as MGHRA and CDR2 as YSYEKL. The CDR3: CASSQIQGRGGYTF. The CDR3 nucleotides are TGCGCCAGCAGCCAAATACAGGGGAGGGGTGGCTACACCTTC.

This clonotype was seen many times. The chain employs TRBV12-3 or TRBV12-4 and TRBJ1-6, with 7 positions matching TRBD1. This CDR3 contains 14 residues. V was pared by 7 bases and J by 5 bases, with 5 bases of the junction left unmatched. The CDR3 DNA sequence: TGTGCCAGCACAAGGACAGGTGATAATTCACCCCTCCACTTT. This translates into CASTRTGDNSPLHF.

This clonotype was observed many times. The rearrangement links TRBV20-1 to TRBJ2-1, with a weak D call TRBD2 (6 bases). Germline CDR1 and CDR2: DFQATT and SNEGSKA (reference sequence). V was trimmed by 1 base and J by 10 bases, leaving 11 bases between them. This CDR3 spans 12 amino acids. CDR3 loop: CSARVERAEQFF. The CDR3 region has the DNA TGCAGTGCTAGAGTGGAGCGGGCCGAGCAGTTCTTC.

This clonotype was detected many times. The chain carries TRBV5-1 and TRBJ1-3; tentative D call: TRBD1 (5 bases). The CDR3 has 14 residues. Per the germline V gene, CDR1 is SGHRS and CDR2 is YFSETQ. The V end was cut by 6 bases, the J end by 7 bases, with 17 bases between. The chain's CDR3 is CASTSGGVGNTIYF. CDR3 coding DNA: TGCGCCAGCACCTCCGGAGGGGTTGGGAACACCATATATTTT. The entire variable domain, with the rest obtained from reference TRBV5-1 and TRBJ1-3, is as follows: KAGVTQTPRYLIKTRGQQVTLSCSPISGHRSVSWYQQTPGQGLQFLFEYFSETQRNKGNFPGRFSGRQFSNSRSEMNVSTLELGDSALYLCASTSGGVGNTIYFGEGSWLTVV.

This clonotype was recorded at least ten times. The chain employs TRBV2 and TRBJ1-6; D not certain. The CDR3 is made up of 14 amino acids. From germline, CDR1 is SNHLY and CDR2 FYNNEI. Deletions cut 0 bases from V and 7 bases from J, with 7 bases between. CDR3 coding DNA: TGTGCCAGCAGTGAAGCTCACGGCAATTCACCCCTCCACTTT. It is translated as CASSEAHGNSPLHF. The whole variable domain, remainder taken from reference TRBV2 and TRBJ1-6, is EPEVTQTPSHQVTQMGQEVILRCVPISNHLYFYWYRQILGQKVEFLVSFYNNEISEKSEIFDDQFSVERPDGSNFTLKIRSTKLEDSAMYFCASSEAHGNSPLHFGNGTRLTVT.

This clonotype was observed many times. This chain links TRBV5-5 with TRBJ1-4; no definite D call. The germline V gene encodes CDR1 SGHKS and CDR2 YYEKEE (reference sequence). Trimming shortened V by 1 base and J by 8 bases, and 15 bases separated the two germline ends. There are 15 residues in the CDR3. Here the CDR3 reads CASSLSASGGEKLFF. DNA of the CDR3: TGTGCCAGCAGCTTGTCGGCCTCGGGCGGGGAAAAACTGTTTTTT.

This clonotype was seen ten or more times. The CDR3, as DNA: TGTGCCAGCAGCAATCCCGGGACAGGCGTCATCTATGGCTACACCTTC. It codes for CASSNPGTGVIYGYTF. The rearrangement uses TRBV7-9 and TRBJ1-2; 8 bases are shared with TRBD1. The V and J ends lost 5 bases and 4 bases, in that order; junction bases with no gene match: 12. Germline V gene sequence: CDR1 SEHNR, CDR2 FQNEAQ (reference sequence). CDR3 size: 16 residues.